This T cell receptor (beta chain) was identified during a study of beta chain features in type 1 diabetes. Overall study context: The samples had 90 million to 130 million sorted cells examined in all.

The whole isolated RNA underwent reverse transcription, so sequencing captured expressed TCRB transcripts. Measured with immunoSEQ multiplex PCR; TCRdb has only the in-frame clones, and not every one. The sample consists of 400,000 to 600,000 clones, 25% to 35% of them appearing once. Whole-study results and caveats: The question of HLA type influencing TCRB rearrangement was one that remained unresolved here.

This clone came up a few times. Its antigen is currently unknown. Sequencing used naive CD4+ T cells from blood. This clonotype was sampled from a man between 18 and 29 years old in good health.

The CDR3, as DNA: TGTGCCAGTAGCGTCAGTACCATTCAAGAGACCCAGTACTTC. Protein sequence: CASSVSTIQETQYF. This rearrangement joins TRBV19 to TRBJ2-5; D not resolved. The CDR3 is 14 amino acids. CDR1 is LNHDA, CDR2 SQIVND, per germline (reference sequence). Deletions cut 6 bases from V and 2 bases from J, with 13 bases between.